This T cell receptor beta chain was sequenced in a study of vaccination effects on CD4 cells after COVID-19. Comment on this clone: The target antigen is unknown.

Study conclusions and caveats: After vaccination, at late timepoints, clones induced by infection and by vaccine contracted markedly.

Sequencing was performed with immunoSEQ multiplex PCR; in TCRdb, only in-frame clones are kept and a portion is missing. The sample shows 55,000 to 75,000 clones, about 65% of them seen only once. The CDR3 is 14 residues long. V lost 3 bases and J lost 5; bases outside the gene matches: 4. CDR1 and CDR2 (germline): SGDLS, YYNGEE. In the ViraFEST assay, antigen-specific CD4+ clonotypes were identified by expansion after peptide-pool stimulation. Culture lasted over 9 days before CD4+ T cell isolation. Prior SARS-CoV-2 infection was absent in the vaccine recipients, as shown by negative nucleocapsid antibodies.

The sample in question was CD4+ T cells from PBMCs cultured with HCoV-OC43 spike peptides, obtained before COVID-19 vaccination. Subset in this sample: HCoV-OC43 spike overlapping peptide pool stimulation. The origin of this receptor is a human donor who received a COVID-19 vaccine. The genes are TRBV9 and TRBJ2-2; 7 bases match TRBD1. Here the CDR3 reads CASSAQGWTGELFF. In DNA, the CDR3 is TGTGCCAGCAGCGCACAGGGGTGGACCGGGGAGCTGTTTTTT.